This T cell receptor (beta chain) stems from a study of regulatory T cells in long-lasting Graves disease. Construction of TCR beta libraries relied on iRepertoire HTBI primers and on Arm-PCR targeting CDR3 regions. TCRdb redid the calling of the multiplex PCR reads with MiXCR, one entry per CDR3 protein. The sample contains 400,000 to 450,000 distinct CDR3 sequences, about 17% of which appear only once. V lost 2 bases to trimming and J lost 6 bases, with 5 bases between them. The CDR3 runs 12 residues. Germline loops: CDR1 MDHEN, CDR2 SYDVKM. This clonotype has only a few counts. Time point in this sample: newly diagnosed GD, antithyroid drugs for less than 3 months. The TCR library was made from RNA that had been extracted from PBMCs in TRIzol. Another study also made use of these data, one on T cells in Graves' hyperthyroidism and ophthalmopathy.

The sample in question was peripheral blood mononuclear cells (PBMCs), obtained at new diagnosis, from a patient treated with antithyroid drugs. The TCR was taken from a woman under 40 with Graves disease. This chain links TRBV28 with TRBJ1-5; unclear D gene. The CDR3 DNA is TGTGCCAGCAGTTTAAGAGCTCAGCCCCAGCATTTT. Protein product: CASSLRAQPQHF.